The 25 T cell receptor beta chains below come from one sample, sequenced in a study of shared clonotypes between healthy human individuals. The table came from immunoSEQ multiplex PCR; TCRdb's copy has only in-frame clones and leaves some out. The sample lists about 2.4 million clones; approximately 94% were seen once. Sequencing was carried out using naive CD4+ T cells from PBMCs. The subset is: CD45RA+ positively selected. Receptors were obtained from a man aged 18 to 30 in good health. Some clones in this sample may be carry-over from other donors' samples.

V gene TRBV7-2 combines with J gene TRBJ2-7, with 9 bases lining up with TRBD1. V gave up 4 bases and J gave up 2 bases; unmatched junction bases: 6. Germline V gene lookup returns CDR1 SGHTA and CDR2 FQGNSA. The CDR3 runs to 15 residues. CDR3 sequence (DNA): TGTGCCAGCAGCTCACAGGGGGCGCCCCCCTACGAGCAGTACTTC. It is translated as CASSSQGAPPYEQYF.

The chain is built from TRBV4-1 and TRBJ1-2, with D uncertain. CDR1 is MGHRA and CDR2 is YSYEKL in the germline V gene. CDR3 length equals 15 residues. V was shortened by 0 bases and J by 4 bases, with 12 bases between the two germline ends. This CDR3 reads CASSQDQLLSYGYTF. DNA of the CDR3: TGCGCCAGCAGCCAAGATCAGTTACTGTCCTATGGCTACACCTTC.

The chain joins TRBV6-5 to TRBJ2-1, with D perhaps given as TRBD1 or TRBD2 (5 bases each). Germline V gene data show CDR1 as MNHEY and CDR2 as SVGAGI. CDR3 length: 16 residues. V lost 0 bases and J 9 bases, leaving 18 bases between the germline ends. Here the CDR3 reads CASSYSGRAPWSEQFF. DNA for the CDR3: TGTGCCAGCAGTTACTCGGGACGGGCCCCATGGAGTGAGCAGTTCTTC.

V and J are TRBV7-3 and TRBJ2-3; D remains ambiguous. Germline values: CDR1 SGHTA, CDR2 FQGTGA. V lost 0 bases, J lost 0 bases, and 10 bases lay in between. The CDR3 contains 16 residues. The CDR3 spells CASSLTRQASTDTQYF. The DNA for the CDR3 is TGTGCCAGCAGCTTAACGAGGCAGGCTAGCACAGATACGCAGTATTTT. Combining the CDR3 with reference TRBV7-3 and TRBJ2-3 gives the whole variable domain GAGVSQTPSNKVTEKGKYVELRCDPISGHTALYWYRQSLGQGPEFLIYFQGTGAADDSGLPNDRFFAVRPEGSVSTLKIQRTERGDSAVYLCASSLTRQASTDTQYFGPGTRLTVL.

The V gene is TRBV29-1, the J gene TRBJ2-5; D may be TRBD1 (5 bases). Germline CDR1 SQVTM, CDR2 ANQGSEA. V dropped 4 bases and J dropped 5 bases, with 8 bases sitting between them. There are 11 residues in the CDR3. The CDR3 nucleotides read TGCAGCGTTGCGCAGGGCGAGACCCAGTACTTC. Protein: CSVAQGETQYF.

The rearrangement joins TRBV6-5 to TRBJ2-5; TRBD1 aligns across 7 bases. Losses at the gene ends were 6 bases for V and 5 bases for J; bases not matched to a gene: 6. The germline CDR1 and CDR2 sequences are MNHEY and SVGAGI. The CDR3 totals 13 residues. This CDR3 reads CASRPDRAETQYF. The CDR3 region has the DNA TGTGCCAGCAGACCCGACAGGGCTGAGACCCAGTACTTC.

The chain couples TRBV10-3 to TRBJ2-1, with D tentatively TRBD1 (6 bases). The CDR3 loop spans 14 amino acids. Per germline, CDR1 ENHRY and CDR2 SYGVKD. V was shortened by 6 bases and J by 7 bases, with 16 bases between the two germline ends. The DNA of the CDR3 is TGTGCCATCAGGGGATTACAGGGCAGAAATGAGCAGTTCTTC. Encoded protein: CAIRGLQGRNEQFF.

Points on this clone: At the DNA level, this CDR3 is encoded by other sequences in the same sample as well. V usage is TRBV7-9 and J usage is TRBJ2-7, with no clear D. Trimming left V 5 bases short and J 1 base short, with 6 bases between. Germline V gene sequence: CDR1 SEHNR, CDR2 FQNEAQ (reference sequence). This CDR3 has 12 amino acids. The CDR3 loop reads CASSRESYEQYF. The DNA of the CDR3 is TGTGCCAGCAGCCGTGAGTCCTACGAGCAGTACTTC.

This sequence joins TRBV7-3 and TRBJ2-5; possible D gene TRBD2, 5 bases. Trimming pared 4 bases from V and 4 bases from J, leaving 10 bases between. The CDR3 has 13 amino acids. CDR1 and CDR2 (germline): SGHTA, FQGTGA. DNA of the CDR3: TGTGCCAGCAGCTCTCTAGAGGGAGAGACCCAGTACTTC. This gives the protein CASSSLEGETQYF.

CDR3 protein: CASSQELGQGVSFRETQYF. The CDR3 nucleotides read TGCGCCAGCAGCCAAGAACTAGGACAGGGGGTGTCGTTCCGAGAGACCCAGTACTTC. The chain combines TRBV4-1 with TRBJ2-5, with 10 bases lining up with TRBD1. Trimming took 0 bases from V and 4 from J; bases not matched to a gene: 14. Germline CDR1 reads MGHRA; CDR2 reads YSYEKL. This CDR3 has 19 amino acids.

The chain links TRBV18 to TRBJ1-4; 7 bases align to TRBD1. The junction had 14 bases not matched to a gene; V was cut back by 3 bases and J by 10 bases. Germline V gene lookup returns CDR1 KGHSH and CDR2 LQKENI. CDR3 length: 16 amino acids. CDR3 nucleotides: TGTGCCAGCTCACCTGAAAGGACAGGATTGCGGGGAAAACTGTTTTTT. Protein sequence: CASSPERTGLRGKLFF.

This clone was observed once. This chain links TRBV28 with TRBJ1-5; 9 positions match TRBD1. This CDR3 has 17 residues. Germline values: CDR1 MDHEN, CDR2 SYDVKM. The ends lost 1 base at V and 7 bases at J; junction bases unmatched: 11. For the CDR3, the DNA is TGTGCCAGCAGTTTATCACGGACAGGGGTAAAGGAGCAGCCCCAGCATTTT. Translating gives CASSLSRTGVKEQPQHF.

This clone is a singleton in its sample. The chain combines TRBV25-1 with TRBJ2-2; perhaps TRBD1 as D (6 bases). There are 15 residues in the CDR3. Germline V gene lookup returns CDR1 MGHDK and CDR2 SYGVNS. V was trimmed by 4 bases and J by 4 bases, leaving 13 bases between them. CDR3 DNA sequence: TGTGCCAGCAGTGGCGGCAGGGGCGTCACCGGGGAGCTGTTTTTT. This encodes CASSGGRGVTGELFF.

The chain has TRBV10-3 and TRBJ2-5, with 14 bases aligning to TRBD2. The CDR3 is 16 amino acids. Germline V gene lookup returns CDR1 ENHRY and CDR2 SYGVKD. The V gene end was trimmed by 4 bases and the J gene end by 5 bases; junction bases not matched to a gene: 6. CDR3 loop: CAISGGTSGSMETQYF. CDR3 bases: TGTGCCATCAGTGGCGGGACTAGCGGGAGTATGGAGACCCAGTACTTC.

The chain has TRBV2 and TRBJ1-2; 7 bases are shared with TRBD1. The CDR3 length is 12 residues. Trimming cost V 7 bases and J 6 bases; bases outside gene matches: 5. Germline V gives CDR1 SNHLY, CDR2 FYNNEI. DNA of the CDR3: TGTGCCAGCAAGGTTGACAGGGATGGCTACACCTTC. As protein: CASKVDRDGYTF.

The chain links TRBV5-4 to TRBJ2-3; a weak D match, TRBD2 (6 bases). The CDR3 contains 17 residues. V was clipped by 2 bases and J by 2 bases, with 18 bases between them. In germline, CDR1 is SGHNT, CDR2 YYREEE (reference sequence). The CDR3 region is CASSFSVAATSTDTQYF. The CDR3 nucleotides are TGTGCCAGCAGCTTTTCCGTAGCGGCCACTTCCACAGATACGCAGTATTTT.

The chain employs TRBV19 and TRBJ1-2; D is perhaps TRBD1 (6 bases). The CDR3 sequence is 18 residues long. Trimming shortened V by 5 bases and J by 0 bases, and 22 bases separated the two germline ends. Germline values: CDR1 LNHDA, CDR2 SQIVND (reference sequence). The CDR3 protein is CASSPEGPGAPSNYGYTF. The CDR3 DNA follows: TGTGCCAGTAGTCCAGAGGGTCCAGGGGCGCCCTCTAACTATGGCTACACCTTC.

The rearrangement links TRBV4-2 to TRBJ2-7; weak D call: TRBD1 (6 bases). Germline lookup yields CDR1 LGHNA and CDR2 YNFKEQ. CDR3 length: 16 amino acids. Trimming left V 4 bases short and J 0 bases short, with 16 bases between. The CDR3 sequence is CASSPVPRGNSYEQYF. CDR3 nucleotides: TGTGCCAGCAGCCCCGTACCCAGGGGAAACTCCTACGAGCAGTACTTC.

The rearrangement links TRBV5-1 to TRBJ2-1, with D hard to call. V was pared by 4 bases and J by 1 base, with 12 bases between. Germline values: CDR1 SGHRS, CDR2 YFSETQ. The length of the CDR3 is 15 residues. CDR3 in DNA: TGCGCCAGCAGCGTGGGTGGATGGTCCTACAATGAGCAGTTCTTC. This codes for CASSVGGWSYNEQFF.

This rearrangement joins TRBV30 to TRBJ2-2, with a possible D match to TRBD1 (6 bases). The germline V and J ends were trimmed by 0 bases and 1 base, with 9 bases remaining between them. Looked up from germline, CDR1 is GTSNPN and CDR2 is SVGIG (reference sequence). The CDR3 spans 15 residues. Written as DNA, the CDR3 is TGTGCCTGGAGTGTAAGGGACATGAACACCGGGGAGCTGTTTTTT. It specifies CAWSVRDMNTGELFF.

J is TRBJ2-1 and V is TRBV5-1; D unclear. Germline CDR1 SGHRS, CDR2 YFSETQ. The CDR3 runs 16 residues. V lost 0 bases to trimming and J lost 0 bases, with 10 bases between them. CDR3 nucleotide sequence: TGCGCCAGCAGCTTGGACGGAGTGAGCTCCTACAATGAGCAGTTCTTC. As protein: CASSLDGVSSYNEQFF. Based on the CDR3 plus reference TRBV5-1 and TRBJ2-1, the full variable domain is KAGVTQTPRYLIKTRGQQVTLSCSPISGHRSVSWYQQTPGQGLQFLFEYFSETQRNKGNFPGRFSGRQFSNSRSEMNVSTLELGDSALYLCASSLDGVSSYNEQFFGPGTRLTVL.

The chain joins TRBV4-1 to TRBJ2-1, with 9 bases that match TRBD2. Germline V gene lookup returns CDR1 MGHRA and CDR2 YSYEKL. CDR3 length equals 17 residues. The V gene end was trimmed by 1 base and the J gene end by 5 bases; junction bases not matched to a gene: 9. CDR3 coding DNA: TGCGCCAGCAGCCAAGGTAGCGGGAGCCGGTCCCACAATGAGCAGTTCTTC. Its protein product is CASSQGSGSRSHNEQFF.

The chain links TRBV15 to TRBJ2-1; the D call may be TRBD1 or TRBD2 (9 bases each). The CDR3 extends over 21 amino acids. V was pared by 4 bases and J by 4 bases, with 32 bases between. Germline V gene lookup returns CDR1 LNHNV and CDR2 YYDKDF (reference sequence). The CDR3 protein is CATSTLLPDRGSLAGYNEQFF. The CDR3 coding sequence is TGTGCCACCAGCACACTCTTACCCGACAGGGGGTCGCTAGCGGGATACAATGAGCAGTTCTTC.

The gene calls are TRBV27 and TRBJ2-5; maybe TRBD2 (6 bases). The germline V and J ends were trimmed by 8 bases and 5 bases, with 6 bases remaining between them. CDR1 and CDR2 from the germline V gene are MNHEY and SMNVEV (reference sequence). This CDR3 spans 10 amino acids. The CDR3 loop reads CASGGETQYF. CDR3 sequence (DNA): TGTGCCAGCGGAGGGGAGACCCAGTACTTC.

The chain has TRBV5-6 and TRBJ2-6; D may be TRBD2 (5 bases). Trimming pared 4 bases from V and 4 bases from J, leaving 12 bases between. Germline-derived CDR1 and CDR2 are SGHDT and YYEEEE. The CDR3 has 15 residues. DNA of the CDR3: TGTGCCAGCAGCCTCAGAGGGAACGGGGCCAACGTCCTGACTTTC. It translates to CASSLRGNGANVLTF.